The clone carrying this TCR beta chain was detected only a few times. The record originates from a study of blood T cell repertoires in COVID-19. On the study more broadly: Italy, Spain and the United States were the sources of the convalescent and acute COVID-19 samples.

Per the authors' pipeline: The authors estimated nucleated cell counts from reference gene primer amplification. The data were produced by immunoSEQ multiplex PCR, yet TCRdb's version contains in-frame clones alone and is incomplete. D and trimming were read from the DNA, whereas the V and J calls and clone size are those reported in that table. The sample carries about 190,000 clones, roughly 80% recorded once. This TCR was sampled from a woman in her 50s with acute or convalescent COVID-19. Source material: peripheral blood.

For the CDR3, the DNA is TGCGCCAGCAGGGCGGGACTAGCGGGAGTGGTAGAGACCCAGTACTTC. This sequence encodes CASRAGLAGVVETQYF. The gene calls are TRBV10-2 and TRBJ2-5; the match to TRBD2 covers 14 bases. Germline V CDR1 and CDR2: WSHSY, SAAADI. The CDR3 is 16 residues long. Losses at the gene ends were 6 bases for V and 4 bases for J; bases not matched to a gene: 7.